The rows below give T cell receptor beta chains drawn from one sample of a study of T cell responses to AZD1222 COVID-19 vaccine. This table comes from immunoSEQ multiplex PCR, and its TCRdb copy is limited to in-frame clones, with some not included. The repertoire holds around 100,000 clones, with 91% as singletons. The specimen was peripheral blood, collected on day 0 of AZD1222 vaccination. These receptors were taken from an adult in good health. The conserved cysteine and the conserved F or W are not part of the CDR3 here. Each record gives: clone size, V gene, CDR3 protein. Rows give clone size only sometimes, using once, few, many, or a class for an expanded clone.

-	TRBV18	ASSPGARTDQPQH
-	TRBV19	ASSSSVGNTEAF
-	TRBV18	ASSGGRNEKLF
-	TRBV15	ATSRAFGGRTEAF
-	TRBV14	ASSHPRRGLASLNEQF
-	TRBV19	ASSIQAISNQPQH
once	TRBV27	ASRRRGQVSSY
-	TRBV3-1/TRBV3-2	ASSPHGRDTSGNTIY
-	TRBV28	ATPSEQY
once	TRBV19	ASSIRNEQF
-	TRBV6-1	ASSGLAGGLSTDTQY
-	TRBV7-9	ASSLALAETNEQF
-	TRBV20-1	SARKFDGYT
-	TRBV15	ATSALGVGNQPQH
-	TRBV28	ASRDRSGANVLT
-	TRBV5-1	ASSQGASLQSEQY
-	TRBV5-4	ASSLGQGANTGELF
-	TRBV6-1	ASSEWDSNQPQH
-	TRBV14	ASSQERQHGGTEAF
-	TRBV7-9	ASSPDRGTSYEQY